Listed here is a single TCR beta chain. Antigen unknown. The data originate from a study of cytomegalovirus exposure and HLA in healthy donors. Study at large: Unique TCRs from HLA-typed donors, 80 million to 100 million of them, were held in an early data release. Within the Caucasian-associated ancestry cluster were roughly 79% of the approximately 400 genotyped donors. Study results and caveats: In a later analysis, CMV-associated beta chains were mostly HLA-associated, it appeared. As immune exposure information, only CMV serostatus was available.

Both 60 Vbeta primers and 13 Jbeta primers went into the PCR. Data came from immunoSEQ multiplex PCR; TCRdb stores just in-frame clones and leaves some out. The sample includes some 87,000 clones, around four fifths of them seen just once. This receptor was taken from a man aged 50 to 60 in good health and CMV-seropositive. The sequencing sample was made of PBMCs.

The CDR3 sequence: CASSLGPVTGGRQETQYF. The CDR3 nucleotides are TGTGCCAGCAGTTTAGGGCCGGTAACGGGGGGGCGACAAGAGACCCAGTACTTC. The chain uses TRBV27 and TRBJ2-5; 8 positions agree with TRBD2. The germline V gene has CDR1 MNHEY and CDR2 SMNVEV (reference sequence). The trim removed 2 bases at V and 2 bases at J, leaving 13 bases unmatched. The CDR3 loop spans 18 amino acids.